This T cell receptor beta chain was captured by sequencing in a study of cytomegalovirus exposure and HLA in healthy donors. Background on the study: Unique TCRs from HLA-typed donors, 75 million to 100 million of them, were held in an early data release.

This CDR3 region has 15 residues. V shed 4 bases, J shed 5 bases, and the junction held 10 bases outside the gene matches. The V gene's germline CDR1 is SEHNR and CDR2 FQNEAQ (reference sequence). PCR primers comprised 60 Vbeta and 13 Jbeta primers. Profiling relied on immunoSEQ multiplex PCR, and the TCRdb table lists in-frame clones only, not all of them. This table holds roughly 130,000 clones, 8% to 9.5% found once. Whole-study results and caveats: There were about 160 TCR beta chains listed as cytomegalovirus-associated. Cytomegalovirus status was reportedly diagnosed by the classifier with high specificity and sensitivity.

About this clone itself: Its target is not known.

This chain connects TRBV7-9 to TRBJ1-2; 7 nucleotides align to TRBD1. Sequenced sample: PBMCs. The clonotype was recovered from a man aged 40-49 years in good health and CMV-seronegative. The CDR3 reads CASSSPDRRKYGYTF. The CDR3 DNA sequence: TGTGCCAGCAGCTCGCCGGACAGGAGAAAATATGGCTACACCTTC.